One and the same sample provided the 9 T cell receptor beta chains below, sequenced in a study of T cells in Graves' hyperthyroidism and ophthalmopathy. Researchers amplified the TCR beta CDR3 regions from RNA transcripts. The HTBI set primed first-round TCR CDR3 RT-PCR. Each CDR3 protein gets one entry after TCRdb re-called the multiplex PCR reads with MiXCR. The table records under 750,000 distinct CDR3 sequences, about 17% of them present only once. Sequencing used blood. The receptors originated from a woman between 45 and 65 years old with Graves' hyperthyroidism that later progressed to Graves' ophthalmopathy.

The chain couples TRBV10-2 to TRBJ1-5; no clear D gene. V shed 4 bases and J shed 6 bases, with 1 base lying between them. The CDR3 loop spans 10 amino acids. Germline lookup yields CDR1 WSHSY and CDR2 SAAADI. The CDR3 DNA reads as TGCGCCAGCAGTGCTCAGCCCCAGCATTTT. It yields the protein CASSAQPQHF.

This clonotype showed up just once. V usage is TRBV29-1 and J usage is TRBJ2-4; tentative D call: TRBD1 (6 bases). The germline V gene encodes CDR1 SQVTM and CDR2 ANQGSEA. The CDR3 consists of 11 residues. V lost 5 bases and J lost 8, with 10 bases in between. CDR3 nucleotides: TGCAGCGTTTCCAGGGGCGACATTCAGTACTTC. It encodes CSVSRGDIQYF.

The gene calls are TRBV20-1 and TRBJ2-5, with a possible D match to TRBD1 (5 bases). Germline V gene data show CDR1 as DFQATT and CDR2 as SNEGSKA (reference sequence). V lost 5 bases, J lost 2 bases, and 15 bases lay in between. This CDR3 contains 14 residues. CDR3: CSAGGQGIQETQYF. The CDR3 region has the DNA TGCAGTGCTGGTGGCCAGGGCATTCAAGAGACCCAGTACTTC.

This clonotype has ten or more counts. One end of the junction varies from germline; a read error may be responsible. The chain employs TRBV11-2 and TRBJ2-1, with TRBD2 identical over 7 bases. The CDR3 covers 15 residues. Germline lookup yields CDR1 SGHAT and CDR2 FQNNGV. Here the CDR3 DNA reads TGTGCCAGCAGCTTAGCGGTAGCGGGCTACGATGAGCAGTTCTTC. Its protein is CASSLAVAGYDEQFF.

The rearrangement joins TRBV6-1 to TRBJ2-3; D gene ambiguous. Germline V gene data show CDR1 as MNHNS and CDR2 as SASEGT. The CDR3 is made up of 13 amino acids. V was pared by 6 bases and J by 2 bases, with 9 bases between. CDR3: CASRSGATDTQYF. The CDR3 DNA reads TGTGCCAGCAGGTCTGGAGCCACAGATACGCAGTATTTT.

The V gene is TRBV13, the J gene TRBJ1-6, with TRBD1 matching 7 bases. The germline V gene has CDR1 PRHDT and CDR2 FYEKMQ (reference sequence). With 5 bases clipped from V and 8 bases from J, the junction kept 9 bases outside the gene matches. The CDR3 has 15 residues. The DNA of the CDR3 is TGTGCCAGCAGCCCCGGTGAGGGGGCTTATTCACCCCTCCACTTT. This codes for CASSPGEGAYSPLHF.

This clonotype was observed many times. The J gene is TRBJ2-1, the V gene TRBV7-8, with D unclear. This CDR3 spans 11 amino acids. In germline, CDR1 is SGHVS, CDR2 FQNEAQ. Trimming took off 4 bases at V and 6 bases at J, with 4 bases between the two ends. CDR3 loop: CASSSLNEQFF. Written as DNA, the CDR3 is TGTGCCAGCAGCTCTCTCAATGAGCAGTTCTTC.

The sample holds many counts of this clonotype. The chain joins TRBV5-1 to TRBJ2-1; TRBD1 aligns across 9 bases. The CDR3 loop spans 15 amino acids. V gave up 3 bases and J gave up 7 bases; unmatched junction bases: 8. The germline V gene encodes CDR1 SGHRS and CDR2 YFSETQ. CDR3 loop: CASSYGQGSTNEQFF. The CDR3 bases are TGCGCCAGCAGCTATGGACAGGGGAGTACGAATGAGCAGTTCTTC.

Ten or more counts support this clonotype. The V gene is TRBV12-3 or TRBV12-4, the J gene TRBJ1-1, with a weak D call TRBD1 (6 bases). V shed 5 bases and J shed 1 base, with 11 bases lying between them. This CDR3 has 14 amino acids. The CDR3 sequence is CASSLDRPNTEAFF. The CDR3 coding sequence is TGTGCCAGCAGTCTGGACAGACCGAACACTGAAGCTTTCTTT.